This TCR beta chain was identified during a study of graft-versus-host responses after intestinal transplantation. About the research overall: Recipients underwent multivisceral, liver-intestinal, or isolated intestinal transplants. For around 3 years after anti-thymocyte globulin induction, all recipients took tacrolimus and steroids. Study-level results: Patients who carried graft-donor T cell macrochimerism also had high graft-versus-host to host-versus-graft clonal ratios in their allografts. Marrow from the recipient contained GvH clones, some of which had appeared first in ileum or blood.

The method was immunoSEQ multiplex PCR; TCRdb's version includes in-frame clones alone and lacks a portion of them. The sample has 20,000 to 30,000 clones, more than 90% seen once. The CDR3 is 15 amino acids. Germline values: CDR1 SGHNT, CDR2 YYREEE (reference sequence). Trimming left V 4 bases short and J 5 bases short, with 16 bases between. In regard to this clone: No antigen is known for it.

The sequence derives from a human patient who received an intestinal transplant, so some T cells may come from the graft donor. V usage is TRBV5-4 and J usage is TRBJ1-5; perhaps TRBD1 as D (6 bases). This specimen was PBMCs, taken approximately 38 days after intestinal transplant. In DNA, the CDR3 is TGTGCCAGCAGCCGGGGCTCGGGGGCGGATCAGCCCCAGCATTTT. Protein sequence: CASSRGSGADQPQHF.